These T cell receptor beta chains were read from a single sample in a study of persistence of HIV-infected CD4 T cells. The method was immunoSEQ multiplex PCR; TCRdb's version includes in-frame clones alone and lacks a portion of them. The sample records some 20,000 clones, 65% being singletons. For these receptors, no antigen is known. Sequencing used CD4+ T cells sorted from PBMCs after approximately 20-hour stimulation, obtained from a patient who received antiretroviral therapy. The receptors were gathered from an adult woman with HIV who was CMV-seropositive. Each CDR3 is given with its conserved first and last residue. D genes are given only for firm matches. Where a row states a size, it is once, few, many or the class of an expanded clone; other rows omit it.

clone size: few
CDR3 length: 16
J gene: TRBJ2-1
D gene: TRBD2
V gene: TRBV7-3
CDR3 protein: CASSPQLAGVYNEQFF
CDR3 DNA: TGTGCCAGCAGCCCCCAACTAGCGGGGGTATACAATGAGCAGTTCTTC

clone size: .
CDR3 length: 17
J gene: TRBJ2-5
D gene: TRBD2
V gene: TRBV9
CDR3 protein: CASSAGTSGAVQETQYF
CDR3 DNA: TGTGCCAGCAGCGCAGGGACTAGCGGGGCCGTTCAAGAGACCCAGTACTTC

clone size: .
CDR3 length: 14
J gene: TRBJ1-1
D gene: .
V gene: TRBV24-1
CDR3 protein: CATSADGINTEAFF
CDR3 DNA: TGTGCCACCAGTGCCGACGGCATCAACACTGAAGCTTTCTTT

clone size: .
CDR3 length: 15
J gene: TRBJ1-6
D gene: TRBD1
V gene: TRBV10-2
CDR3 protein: CASSGVGQSGSPLHF
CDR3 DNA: TGCGCCAGCAGTGGTGTGGGACAGAGTGGGTCACCCCTCCACTTT

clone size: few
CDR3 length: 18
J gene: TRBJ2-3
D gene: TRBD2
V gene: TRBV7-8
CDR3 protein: CASSYPLGVLAVTDTQYF
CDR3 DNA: TGTGCCAGCAGCTATCCCCTAGGGGTACTAGCGGTCACAGATACGCAGTATTTT

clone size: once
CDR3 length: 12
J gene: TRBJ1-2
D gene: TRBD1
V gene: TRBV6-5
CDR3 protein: CASSPTGWGYTF
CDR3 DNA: TGTGCCAGCAGCCCGACAGGGTGGGGCTACACCTTC

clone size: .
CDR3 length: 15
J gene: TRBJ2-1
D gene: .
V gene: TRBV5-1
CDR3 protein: CASSLIVDPLAQQFF
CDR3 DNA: TGCGCCAGCAGCTTGATCGTAGACCCCCTCGCCCAGCAGTTCTTC

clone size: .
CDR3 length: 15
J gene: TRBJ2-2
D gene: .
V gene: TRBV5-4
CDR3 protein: CASSLPGANTGELFF
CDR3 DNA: TGTGCCAGCAGCTTGCCGGGGGCGAACACCGGGGAGCTGTTTTTT

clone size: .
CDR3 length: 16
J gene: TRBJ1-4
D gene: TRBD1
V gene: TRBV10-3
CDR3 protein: CAISESKTGNSEKLFF
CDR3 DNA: TGTGCCATCAGTGAGTCCAAGACAGGGAATAGTGAAAAACTGTTTTTT

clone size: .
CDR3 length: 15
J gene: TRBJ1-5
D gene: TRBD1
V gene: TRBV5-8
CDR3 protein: CASSLTGTGFQPQHF
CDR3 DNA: TGTGCCAGCAGTTTGACCGGGACAGGGTTTCAGCCCCAGCATTTT